The entry below describes one T cell receptor (beta chain). Its matching antigen is unknown. CDR1 is MGHRA and CDR2 is YSYEKL in the germline V gene. The CDR3 sequence is 14 residues long. V lost 3 bases to trimming and J lost 0 bases, with 8 bases between them. Specified treatment: approximately 18 received Ad26.COV2.S at low or high dose, single or two shots; 5 received placebo; per-sample allocation not given. Collection of samples fell on day 63 after the first vaccine or placebo injection. Recruitment in Boston yielded a donor of adult age, 18-55 years. The data derive from a study of Ad26.COV2.S vaccination and SARS-CoV-2 variants. Study in general: In the study, Ad26.COV2.S was injected intramuscularly once, or twice 56 days apart.

Study results and limitations: Reportedly, after vaccination the spike-specific CD8+ and CD4+ T cell responses displayed substantial breadth.

The repertoire was sequenced with immunoSEQ multiplex PCR; TCRdb's copy has only in-frame clones and lacks some. Of some 340,000 clones listed, about 85% are singletons. The sample consisted of peripheral blood, taken in a trial of Ad26.COV2.S vaccine versus placebo. V is TRBV4-1 and J is TRBJ1-1; D unresolved. This sequence originates from a person between 18 and 65 years old who received the Ad26.COV2.S COVID-19 vaccine or a placebo. CDR3 nucleotide sequence: TGCGCCAGCAGCCAGGGAAATATGAACACTGAAGCTTTCTTT. It is translated as CASSQGNMNTEAFF.